This T cell receptor (beta chain) stems from a study of cytomegalovirus exposure and HLA in healthy donors. Both 60 Vbeta primers and 13 Jbeta primers went into the PCR. Profiling relied on immunoSEQ multiplex PCR, and the TCRdb table lists in-frame clones only, not all of them. The table includes 150,000 to 200,000 clones, roughly three quarters detected once. This clone appeared once. Its antigen is undetermined. The V and J ends lost 2 bases and 4 bases respectively, with 14 bases between them. The CDR3 is 15 residues long. The germline CDR1 and CDR2 sequences are MNHEY and SMNVEV (reference sequence). Findings and caveats of the study: Most TCR sequences were seen very rarely across donors, but some public TCRs occurred in many.

V is TRBV27 and J is TRBJ1-2; tentatively, D is TRBD1 (5 bases). The sample comprised PBMCs. The receptor was derived from a woman in her 50s in good health and CMV-seronegative. CDR3 sequence (DNA): TGTGCCAGCAGTTTAATGGCTCAGGGTGGCTATGGCTACACCTTC. This translates into CASSLMAQGGYGYTF.